The 19 T cell receptor beta chains presented below share a single source sample, sequenced in a study of regulatory T cells in long-lasting Graves disease. Arm-PCR of CDR3 regions and iRepertoire HTBI primers were the basis on which TCR beta libraries were built. TCRdb itself ran the multiplex PCR reads through MiXCR, one entry per CDR3 protein. Here the sample spans about 470,000 distinct CDR3 sequences, roughly 21% being singletons. The time point denotes: persistent/refractory GD, antithyroid drugs over 5 years with positive TRAb. RNA isolated from PBMCs was used to make the TCR library. Sequencing used peripheral blood mononuclear cells (PBMCs), obtained when the disease was refractory, from a patient treated with antithyroid drugs. These receptors came from a female donor with Graves disease.

This clonotype was seen ten or more times. The DNA of the CDR3 is TGTGCCAGTAGTATAGATCTAGAGGGAGATCCCAATCAGCCCCAGCATTTT. Translating gives CASSIDLEGDPNQPQHF. The chain carries TRBV19 and TRBJ1-5; D is unclear. From germline, CDR1 is LNHDA and CDR2 SQIVND (reference sequence). The CDR3 consists of 17 residues. V was clipped by 0 bases and J by 3 bases, with 15 bases between them.

This clonotype was counted at least ten times. The chain uses TRBV19 and TRBJ1-1; D is unresolved. This CDR3 contains 14 residues. V was pared by 5 bases and J by 0 bases, with 10 bases between. Germline lookup yields CDR1 LNHDA and CDR2 SQIVND (reference sequence). The CDR3 coding sequence is TGTGCCAGTAGTTCGTCAGGCCTGAACACTGAAGCTTTCTTT. Translation gives CASSSSGLNTEAFF.

The table lists this clonotype with a count of one. CDR3 residues: CASSETGTRRNEQFF. CDR3 in DNA: TGTGCCAGCAGTGAGACCGGGACTAGGAGAAATGAGCAGTTCTTC. This chain connects TRBV28 to TRBJ2-1; 8 bases align to TRBD2. From germline, CDR1 is MDHEN and CDR2 SYDVKM. The CDR3 is 15 residues long. V lost 5 bases and J lost 7; bases outside the gene matches: 10.

This clonotype has more than one count but fewer than ten. The chain carries TRBV15 and TRBJ2-7; D not resolved. The length of the CDR3 is 15 residues. In germline, CDR1 is LNHNV, CDR2 YYDKDF (reference sequence). Deletions cut 0 bases from V and 2 bases from J, with 11 bases between. CDR3 protein: CATSRDSGPPYEQYF. DNA of the CDR3: TGTGCCACCAGCAGAGATTCCGGGCCTCCCTACGAGCAGTACTTC.

This clonotype was detected a few times. This likely comes from a read error, as the CDR3 has no conserved phenylalanine or tryptophan at its end. The genes are TRBV24-1 and TRBJ2-1; weak D call: TRBD1 (6 bases). The germline gives CDR1 KGHDR, CDR2 SFDVKD. V dropped 3 bases and J dropped 0 bases, with 17 bases sitting between them. This CDR3 has 18 residues. The CDR3 nucleotides read TGTGCCACCAGTGATACAAGGACAGCCCGTAGCTCCTACAATGAGCAGTTCCTC. Translation: CATSDTRTARSSYNEQFL.

This clonotype showed up just a few times. This chain connects TRBV14 to TRBJ2-7; TRBD1 aligns across 7 bases. The CDR3 length is 14 residues. V was pared by 7 bases and J by 0 bases, with 6 bases of the junction left unmatched. Germline CDR1 SGHDN, CDR2 FVKESK. DNA of the CDR3: TGTGCCAGCAACAAACAGGGGAACTCCTACGAGCAGTACTTC. The encoded protein is CASNKQGNSYEQYF. Supplemented by reference TRBV14 and TRBJ2-7, the full variable domain reads EAGVTQFPSHSVIEKGQTVTLRCDPISGHDNLYWYRRVMGKEIKFLLHFVKESKQDESGMPNNRFLAERTGGTYSTLKVQPAELEDSGVYFCASNKQGNSYEQYFGPGTRLTVT.

At least ten counts were recorded for this clonotype. At one of its ends the junction is not consistent with the germline gene, which may arise from a read error. The chain links TRBV7-7 to TRBJ2-7, with 9 bases identical to TRBD1. In germline, CDR1 is SSHAT, CDR2 FNYEAQ (reference sequence). This CDR3 has 14 amino acids. The CDR3 protein is CASSLDRGNYEQYF. The CDR3 DNA is TGTGCTAGCAGCTTAGACAGGGGGAATTACGAGCAGTACTTC.

The sample holds a few counts of this clonotype. The chain carries TRBV4-1 and TRBJ2-5; D is perhaps TRBD1 (6 bases). The CDR3 is made up of 16 amino acids. V lost 2 bases and J 2 bases, leaving 15 bases between the germline ends. Germline V gives CDR1 MGHRA, CDR2 YSYEKL. CDR3 nucleotides: TGCGCCAGCAGCCAATTGGGGGCGCTAGTACAAGAGACCCAGTACTTC. Translation: CASSQLGALVQETQYF.

This clonotype appeared many times. The J gene is TRBJ2-1, the V gene TRBV27, with 14 bases fitting TRBD2. Germline V CDR1 and CDR2: MNHEY, SMNVEV (reference sequence). The CDR3 is 15 amino acids. V lost 4 bases, J lost 7 bases, and 3 bases stayed unmatched. The CDR3: CASSWGLAGDNEQFF. DNA of the CDR3: TGTGCCAGCAGTTGGGGACTAGCGGGAGATAATGAGCAGTTCTTC.

There are a few counts of this clonotype. The rearrangement joins TRBV11-2 to TRBJ2-2; no clear D gene. The CDR3 spans 13 residues. CDR1 is SGHAT and CDR2 is FQNNGV in the germline V gene. Trimming took 4 bases from V and 7 from J, leaving 10 bases between them. This chain's CDR3 is CASSSPRSGELFF. The CDR3 bases are TGTGCCAGCAGCTCCCCTCGAAGCGGGGAGCTGTTTTTT.

The rearrangement links TRBV19 to TRBJ2-7; 9 bases agree with TRBD1. The CDR3 is 13 amino acids. Germline-derived CDR1 and CDR2 are LNHDA and SQIVND (reference sequence). V was pared by 10 bases and J by 5 bases, with 9 bases of the junction left unmatched. Here the CDR3 reads CATTTGGGDEQYF. CDR3 nucleotides: TGTGCCACAACCACAGGGGGCGGCGACGAGCAGTACTTC. The entire variable domain, with the rest obtained from reference TRBV19 and TRBJ2-7, is as follows: DGGITQSPKYLFRKEGQNVTLSCEQNLNHDAMYWYRQDPGQGLRLIYYSQIVNDFQKGDIAEGYSVSREKKESFPLTVTSAQKNPTAFYLCATTTGGGDEQYFGPGTRLTVT.

This clonotype came up many times. This chain links TRBV12-3 or TRBV12-4 with TRBJ1-2; no reliable D call. V was shortened by 1 base and J by 7 bases, with 16 bases between the two germline ends. This CDR3 region has 15 residues. CDR3 amino acids: CASSLVVSPSVGYTF. DNA for the CDR3: TGTGCCAGCAGTTTAGTAGTCTCCCCTTCGGTTGGCTACACCTTC.

The rearrangement joins TRBV29-1 to TRBJ2-4, with D perhaps matching TRBD1 (6 bases). Trimming removed 7 bases at V and 7 bases at J, with 23 bases between. Germline V CDR1 and CDR2: SQVTM, ANQGSEA. CDR3 length: 15 amino acids. The CDR3, as DNA: TGCAGCGACGCGAGGGGGTTCAGCCAAAGGAACATTCAGTACTTC. This sequence encodes CSDARGFSQRNIQYF.

This clonotype was counted at least ten times. V usage is TRBV6-1 and J usage is TRBJ1-1; TRBD1 agrees at 7 bases. Germline V gene sequence: CDR1 MNHNS, CDR2 SASEGT. This CDR3 spans 13 amino acids. V shed 4 bases and J 3 bases; nucleotides not matched to a gene: 2. CDR3 sequence: CASSGTGDTEAFF. As DNA, the CDR3 is TGTGCCAGCAGTGGCACAGGGGACACTGAAGCTTTCTTT.

The V gene is TRBV28, the J gene TRBJ2-4; maybe TRBD1 (6 bases). Trimming removed 6 bases at V and 3 bases at J, with 18 bases between. The CDR3 loop spans 16 amino acids. CDR1 and CDR2 (germline): MDHEN, SYDVKM. DNA for the CDR3: TGTGCCAGCAGGGCGTTACAGGGAAGGGGCAAAAACATTCAGTACTTC. This encodes CASRALQGRGKNIQYF.

In its sample, this clonotype was seen a few times. V usage is TRBV7-9 and J usage is TRBJ1-1, with TRBD1 as a possible D gene (5 bases). This CDR3 region has 13 residues. The germline CDR1 and CDR2 sequences are SEHNR and FQNEAQ (reference sequence). V lost 4 bases to trimming and J lost 3 bases, with 9 bases between them. CDR3 amino acids: CASSSGTDTEAFF. Here the CDR3 DNA reads TGTGCCAGCAGCTCCGGGACGGACACTGAAGCTTTCTTT.

This chain joins TRBV24-1 and TRBJ2-2; 8 positions agree with TRBD1. V dropped 2 bases and J dropped 4; count of bases not matched to a gene: 5. This CDR3 contains 16 residues. Germline V gene data show CDR1 as KGHDR and CDR2 as SFDVKD. This CDR3 reads CATSDSTGDGTGELFF. Here the CDR3 DNA reads TGTGCCACCAGTGATTCGACAGGGGACGGCACCGGGGAGCTGTTTTTT.

In this sample, this clonotype turned up a few times. J is TRBJ1-1 and V is TRBV6-2 or TRBV6-3, with a weak D call TRBD1 (5 bases). Looked up from germline, CDR1 is MNHEY and CDR2 is SVGEGT. The length of the CDR3 is 15 residues. V lost 2 bases, J lost 11 bases, and 21 bases lay in between. The CDR3 region has the DNA TGTGCCAGCAGTTACCCCCCGGGGCCTGGGCGGGTGGCTTTCTTT. The encoded protein is CASSYPPGPGRVAFF.

V and J are TRBV2 and TRBJ2-6, with TRBD1 matching over 8 bases. Germline CDR1 and CDR2: SNHLY and FYNNEI. This CDR3 spans 19 amino acids. J was trimmed by 7 bases and V by 9 bases; bases with no gene match: 23. CDR3 sequence: CASPATGQGRVICANVLTF. CDR3 in DNA: TGTGCCAGTCCCGCGACCGGACAGGGACGGGTTATATGCGCCAACGTCCTGACTTTC.